The 18 T cell receptor beta chains given below trace back to one sample, sequenced in a study of identical twins (dated by TCRdb to the mid-2010s). The method was 5' RACE. Data came from an Illumina HiSeq 2000. TCRdb trimmed the raw reads at Q25, called clones with MiXCR and kept productive beta chains. Rows merge per CDR3 protein into single entries with the most common DNA and genes. This sample lists roughly 250,000 distinct CDR3 sequences; more than 12% were detected once. The ten largest clones add up to 8.8% of the sample. The sequencing sample was made of memory (CD45RO+) T cells sorted from blood. Taken with the paper, the label for cell subset or site translates to: CD45RO+ enriched T cells. The receptors originated from a young woman in good health.

Many counts were recorded for this clonotype. The chain couples TRBV12-3 or TRBV12-4 to TRBJ1-1; a weak D match, TRBD1 (6 bases). The CDR3 contains 12 residues. Trimming stripped 6 bases from V and 3 bases from J, with 8 bases between. As DNA, the CDR3 is TGTGCCAGCAGAACAGGGTACACTGAAGCTTTCTTT. Protein sequence: CASRTGYTEAFF.

The rearrangement links TRBV14 to TRBJ2-1; D could derive from TRBD1 or TRBD2 (6 bases each). Germline V gives CDR1 SGHDN, CDR2 FVKESK. V lost 4 bases and J lost 5, with 18 bases in between. The CDR3 loop spans 16 amino acids. Written as DNA, the CDR3 is TGTGCCAGCAGCCCCTGGGGAAAGGGGGGCCACAATGAGCAGTTCTTC. The encoded protein is CASSPWGKGGHNEQFF.

This clonotype was recorded at least ten times. The chain recombines TRBV11-2 with TRBJ1-1; the D is unclear. The CDR3 spans 15 residues. Germline CDR1 reads SGHAT; CDR2 reads FQNNGV. V lost 1 base, J lost 0 bases, and 9 bases lay in between. The CDR3 sequence: CASSLGGRMNTEAFF. CDR3 nucleotides: TGTGCCAGCAGCTTAGGGGGTCGGATGAACACTGAAGCTTTCTTT.

This clonotype was recorded many times. The chain couples TRBV5-1 to TRBJ2-7; D uncertain. V lost 0 bases and J 6 bases, leaving 7 bases between the germline ends. CDR3 length: 12 residues. The germline V gene encodes CDR1 SGHRS and CDR2 YFSETQ. The chain's CDR3 is CASSLGGVEQYF. The DNA for the CDR3 is TGCGCCAGCAGCTTGGGGGGTGTCGAGCAGTACTTC.

This clonotype was observed a few times. The V call is TRBV6-2 or TRBV6-3, the J call TRBJ1-1, with D unresolved. The germline gives CDR1 MNHEY, CDR2 SVGEGT. The CDR3 is 14 residues long. Deletions cut 4 bases from V and 4 bases from J, with 13 bases between. CDR3 in DNA: TGTGCCAGCAGTTGGCGCTCCCTTCCCACTGAAGCTTTCTTT. Residues: CASSWRSLPTEAFF.

This clonotype was counted between two and nine times. This chain uses TRBV3-1 with TRBJ1-2; a possible D gene is TRBD1 (5 bases). The CDR3 has 12 residues. With 1 base removed from V and 7 bases from J, the gap between germline ends came to 7 bases. The V gene's germline CDR1 is LGHDT and CDR2 YNNKEL (reference sequence). CDR3 region: CASSQADTGYTF. The CDR3 nucleotides read TGTGCCAGCAGCCAAGCGGACACTGGCTACACCTTC. Based on the CDR3 plus reference TRBV3-1 and TRBJ1-2, the full variable domain is DTAVSQTPKYLVTQMGNDKSIKCEQNLGHDTMYWYKQDSKKFLKIMFSYNNKELIINETVPNRFSPKSPDKAHLNLHINSLELGDSAVYFCASSQADTGYTFGSGTRLTVV.

In its sample, this clonotype was seen many times. In DNA, the CDR3 is TGTGCCAGCAGTTCTGGGGGAAAAGAGACCCAGTACTTC. Translating gives CASSSGGKETQYF. V usage is TRBV12-3 or TRBV12-4 and J usage is TRBJ2-5; D is tentatively TRBD1 or TRBD2 (5 bases each). The CDR3 extends over 13 amino acids. V shed 4 bases and J shed 3 bases, with 9 bases lying between them.

In the case of this clonotype: A junction boundary mismatches the germline segment, possibly from a read error. DNA for the CDR3: TGTGCTAGCAGCCAAGGAACACAGGGCGCAGATACGCAGTATTTT. Its protein is CASSQGTQGADTQYF. This chain links TRBV7-7 with TRBJ2-3, with D perhaps matching TRBD1 (6 bases). Germline CDR1 SSHAT, CDR2 FNYEAQ (reference sequence). The CDR3 runs to 15 residues.

This clonotype was counted at least ten times. This chain links TRBV5-1 with TRBJ2-5; 7 bases are shared with TRBD1. Germline V gene lookup returns CDR1 SGHRS and CDR2 YFSETQ. The CDR3 consists of 14 residues. J lost 2 bases, V lost 5 bases, and 6 bases had no gene match. The CDR3 here is CASRSGGNQETQYF. CDR3 bases: TGCGCCAGCAGATCAGGGGGAAATCAAGAGACCCAGTACTTC.

The J gene is TRBJ2-7, the V gene TRBV18; no clear D. The CDR3 consists of 13 residues. The germline V gene has CDR1 KGHSH and CDR2 LQKENI. Trimming shortened V by 0 bases and J by 2 bases, and 5 bases separated the two germline ends. The CDR3 DNA reads as TGTGCCAGCTCACCACCCGGAGCCTACGAGCAGTACTTC. Translating it yields CASSPPGAYEQYF.

This chain uses TRBV4-2 with TRBJ2-7; no clear D gene. Germline CDR1 reads LGHNA; CDR2 reads YNFKEQ. The CDR3 totals 16 residues. The V end lost 10 bases, the J end lost 0 bases, and 22 bases lay between the germline ends. CDR3 in amino acids: CAMSPGLLWTSYEQYF. In DNA, the CDR3 is TGTGCCATGAGCCCCGGGCTACTCTGGACCTCCTACGAGCAGTACTTC.

The V gene is TRBV5-4, the J gene TRBJ2-1; TRBD2 agrees at 9 bases. The CDR3 is 15 residues long. J lost 7 bases, V lost 5 bases, and 10 bases had no gene match. CDR1 and CDR2 from the germline V gene are SGHNT and YYREEE (reference sequence). CDR3 sequence (DNA): TGTGCCAGCAGGCGTGGGACTAGCAGCGAGAATGAGCAGTTCTTC. Its protein product is CASRRGTSSENEQFF. Combining the CDR3 with reference TRBV5-4 and TRBJ2-1 gives the whole variable domain ETGVTQSPTHLIKTRGQQVTLRCSSQSGHNTVSWYQQALGQGPQFIFQYYREEENGRGNFPPRFSGLQFPNYSSELNVNALELDDSALYLCASRRGTSSENEQFFGPGTRLTVL.

The chain uses TRBV12-3 or TRBV12-4 and TRBJ2-1; a weak D match, TRBD2 (6 bases). This CDR3 is 16 amino acids long. V was cut by 5 bases and J by 0 bases, with 14 bases left in between. CDR3 protein: CASSQYNGGSYNEQFF. The CDR3 nucleotides read TGTGCCAGCAGTCAGTACAACGGGGGCTCCTACAATGAGCAGTTCTTC.

This clonotype was counted a few times. J is TRBJ2-1 and V is TRBV27; no clear D. Germline CDR1 and CDR2: MNHEY and SMNVEV (reference sequence). The length of the CDR3 is 16 residues. V lost 7 bases and J 0 bases, leaving 16 bases between the germline ends. Here the CDR3 reads CASKRITPSSYNEQFF. The CDR3 DNA is TGTGCCAGCAAACGGATAACCCCCAGCTCCTACAATGAGCAGTTCTTC.

This sequence joins TRBV6-5 and TRBJ2-7; 7 bases align to TRBD1. The CDR3 sequence is 15 residues long. Germline trimming cut 0 bases from V and 2 bases from J; bases unmatched to any gene: 4. CDR1 is MNHEY, CDR2 SVGAGI, per germline. The CDR3 DNA follows: TGTGCCAGCAGTTACTCGACCGGGACAGCCTACGAGCAGTACTTC. It encodes CASSYSTGTAYEQYF.

This clonotype was observed at least ten times. The rearrangement links TRBV7-2 to TRBJ2-7; 12 bases align to TRBD2. J lost 2 bases, V lost 5 bases, and 4 bases had no gene match. The CDR3 runs 15 residues. CDR1 and CDR2 (germline): SGHTA, FQGNSA. The CDR3: CASSPGLAGPYEQYF. The CDR3 DNA is TGTGCCAGCAGCCCTGGACTAGCGGGGCCCTACGAGCAGTACTTC.

The sample holds many counts of this clonotype. An end of the junction differs from the germline gene, which may be a read error. This chain joins TRBV6-5 and TRBJ2-2; 7 positions match TRBD1. Per germline, CDR1 MNHEY and CDR2 SVGAGI. This CDR3 is built from 17 residues. The CDR3 DNA is TGTGCCAGCAGTTACGCCATATCACAGGGGAACGCCGGGGAGCTGTTTTTT. Translating it yields CASSYAISQGNAGELFF.

V usage is TRBV10-3 and J usage is TRBJ1-3, with D possibly TRBD1 on 5 matching bases. This CDR3 is built from 15 residues. The germline gives CDR1 ENHRY, CDR2 SYGVKD. V was cut by 7 bases and J by 2 bases, with 15 bases left in between. The CDR3 region has the DNA TGTGCCATCATGAGCCGTACAGGCCCTGGAAACACCATATATTTT. This codes for CAIMSRTGPGNTIYF.